The 9 T cell receptor beta chains presented below share a single source sample, sequenced in a study of neurological immune-mediated disorders. The time point was: longitudinal time-point 3. From the 5' RACE reads, TCRdb called clonotypes with MiXCR, one entry per CDR3 protein. This table has roughly 100,000 distinct CDR3 sequences, approximately 10% appearing once. The sequenced material came from PBMCs. The receptors were sampled from a female donor with HTLV-1-associated myelopathy (HAM/TSP).

This clonotype turned up a few times. The chain uses TRBV7-2 and TRBJ2-7; perhaps D is TRBD1 or TRBD2 (5 bases each). Looked up from germline, CDR1 is SGHTA and CDR2 is FQGNSA. This CDR3 has 11 residues. V dropped 8 bases and J dropped 6 bases, with 11 bases sitting between them. The chain's CDR3 is CASGTFREQYF. The CDR3 DNA sequence: TGTGCCAGCGGGACCTTCCGCGAGCAGTACTTC. Drawing the rest from reference TRBV7-2 and TRBJ2-7, the complete variable domain is GAGVSQSPSNKVTEKGKDVELRCDPISGHTALYWYRQSLGQGLEFLIYFQGNSAPDKSGLPSDRFSAERTGGSVSTLTIQRTQQEDSAVYLCASGTFREQYFGPGTRLTVT.

This clonotype was seen a few times. The chain uses TRBV7-2 and TRBJ1-4; D remains unclear. The CDR3 spans 15 residues. Germline loops: CDR1 SGHTA, CDR2 FQGNSA. V gave up 1 base and J gave up 5 bases, with 11 bases separating them. The CDR3 nucleotides read TGTGCCAGCAGCTTAGGTGGCAGGAGAAATGAAAAACTGTTTTTT. This codes for CASSLGGRRNEKLFF.

This clonotype was counted ten times or more. This rearrangement joins TRBV20-1 to TRBJ1-6; D uncertain. V lost 3 bases, J lost 0 bases, and 9 bases lay in between. Germline-derived CDR1 and CDR2 are DFQATT and SNEGSKA (reference sequence). CDR3 length: 15 residues. DNA of the CDR3: TGCAGTGCTAGGAAAGGGTACTCCTATAATTCACCCCTCCACTTT. It specifies CSARKGYSYNSPLHF.

About this clonotype: This clone may be a read error of a much larger clone one base away. The chain is built from TRBV20-1 and TRBJ1-4; TRBD1 is a possible D gene (5 bases). Germline V lookup: CDR1 DFQATT, CDR2 SNEGSKA (reference sequence). With 3 bases removed from V and 4 bases from J, the gap between germline ends came to 9 bases. The CDR3 covers 13 residues. DNA for the CDR3: TGCAGTGCTAGTCTGGGGCTTAATGAAAAACTGTTTTTT. Translation gives CSASLGLNEKLFF.

This clonotype was recorded many times. The V gene is TRBV20-1, the J gene TRBJ2-7, with 7 bases lining up with TRBD2. Trimming removed 5 bases from V and 6 bases from J; junction bases left unmatched: 10. This CDR3 is built from 13 residues. Per germline, CDR1 DFQATT and CDR2 SNEGSKA (reference sequence). The CDR3 sequence is CSAARPGGGEQYF. CDR3 coding DNA: TGCAGTGCTGCCCGCCCGGGGGGTGGCGAGCAGTACTTC.

This clonotype was recorded many times. This chain uses TRBV6-5 with TRBJ2-5; TRBD1 might be the D (6 bases). CDR1 MNHEY and CDR2 SVGAGI come from the germline V gene. This CDR3 has 15 residues. V was cut by 1 base and J by 2 bases, with 11 bases left in between. The CDR3, as DNA: TGTGCCAGCAGTTACTGGGGGACACATCAAGAGACCCAGTACTTC. It translates to CASSYWGTHQETQYF.

This clonotype was observed many times. The chain couples TRBV2 to TRBJ2-2, with D possibly TRBD2 on 5 matching bases. Germline V lookup: CDR1 SNHLY, CDR2 FYNNEI. The CDR3 has 14 amino acids. V was shortened by 6 bases and J by 1 base, with 9 bases between the two germline ends. CDR3 region: CASRVEGNTGELFF. CDR3 bases: TGTGCCAGCAGGGTCGAGGGGAACACCGGGGAGCTGTTTTTT. Combining the CDR3 with reference TRBV2 and TRBJ2-2 gives the whole variable domain EPEVTQTPSHQVTQMGQEVILRCVPISNHLYFYWYRQILGQKVEFLVSFYNNEISEKSEIFDDQFSVERPDGSNFTLKIRSTKLEDSAMYFCASRVEGNTGELFFGEGSRLTVL.

This clonotype was counted many times. The chain employs TRBV5-1 and TRBJ1-1, with D perhaps TRBD1 (6 bases). The CDR3 is 14 amino acids. The germline gives CDR1 SGHRS, CDR2 YFSETQ. V was trimmed by 3 bases and J by 0 bases, leaving 9 bases between them. The CDR3 loop is CASSWGTLNTEAFF. The CDR3 region has the DNA TGCGCCAGCAGCTGGGGGACATTGAACACTGAAGCTTTCTTT.

This clonotype appeared many times. The chain combines TRBV7-2 with TRBJ2-4; 9 bases match TRBD1. This CDR3 comprises 15 residues. CDR1 and CDR2 from the germline V gene are SGHTA and FQGNSA. V lost 1 base, J lost 8 bases, and 6 bases stayed unmatched. The CDR3 reads CASSLGVGQGYIQYF. The CDR3 DNA reads TGTGCCAGCAGCTTAGGGGTGGGACAGGGTTACATTCAGTACTTC.